The T cell receptor (beta chain) described here comes from a study of blood T cell repertoires in COVID-19. About the study: Samples of COVID-19 (acute and convalescent) were obtained from the United States, Italy and Spain. T cells, B-cell-depleted T cells, or PBMCs supplied cDNA or gDNA.

Original handling: By means of reference gene primer amplification, nucleated cell counts were estimated. Only in-frame clones appear in the TCRdb table, and some are missing; sequencing was by immunoSEQ multiplex PCR. The V and J calls and clone size were taken over from that table, and D and trimming were inferred from the DNA. The sample lists some 110,000 clones, around 80% occurring once. The CDR3 consists of 16 residues. Germline assignment: CDR1 LGHNA and CDR2 YNFKEQ. The V segment lost 0 bases and the J segment 4 bases; nucleotides outside the gene matches: 8. The chain couples TRBV4-2 to TRBJ1-2; TRBD1 matches at 7 bases. The sequencing sample was made of peripheral blood. The clonotype originates from a woman aged 55-69 years with acute or convalescent COVID-19. CDR3 region: CASSQELGDRVYGYTF. The CDR3 nucleotides are TGTGCCAGCAGCCAAGAATTGGGAGACAGGGTCTATGGCTACACCTTC.